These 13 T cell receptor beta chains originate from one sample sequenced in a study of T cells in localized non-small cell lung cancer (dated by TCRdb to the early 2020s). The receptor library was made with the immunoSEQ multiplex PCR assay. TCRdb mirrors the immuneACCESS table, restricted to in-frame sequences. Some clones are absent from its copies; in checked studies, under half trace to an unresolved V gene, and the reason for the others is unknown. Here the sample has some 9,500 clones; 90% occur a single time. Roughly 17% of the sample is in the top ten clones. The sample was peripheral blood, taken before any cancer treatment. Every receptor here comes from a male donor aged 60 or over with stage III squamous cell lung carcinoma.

CDR3 residues: CASSPPDRSSYNEQFF. CDR3 DNA: TGTGCCAGCAGTCCACCCGACAGATCGTCCTACAATGAGCAGTTCTTC. V gene TRBV28 combines with J gene TRBJ2-1, with D perhaps TRBD1 (5 bases). This CDR3 has 16 residues. CDR1 and CDR2 (germline): MDHEN, SYDVKM. The ends were cut back, 5 bases at V and 1 base at J, with 15 bases in the middle.

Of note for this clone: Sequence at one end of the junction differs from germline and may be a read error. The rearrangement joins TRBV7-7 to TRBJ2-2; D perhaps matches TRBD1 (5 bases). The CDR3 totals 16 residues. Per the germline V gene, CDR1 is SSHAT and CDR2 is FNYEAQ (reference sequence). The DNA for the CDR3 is TGTGCTAGCAGCTTCAGAGTCGCAGGGTCAACCGGGGAGCTGTTTTTT. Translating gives CASSFRVAGSTGELFF.

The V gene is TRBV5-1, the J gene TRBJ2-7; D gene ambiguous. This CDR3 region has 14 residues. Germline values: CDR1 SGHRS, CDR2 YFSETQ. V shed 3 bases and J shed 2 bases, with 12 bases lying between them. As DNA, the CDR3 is TGCGCCAGCAGCTCGGCGTACAGTGCCTACGAGCAGTACTTC. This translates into CASSSAYSAYEQYF.

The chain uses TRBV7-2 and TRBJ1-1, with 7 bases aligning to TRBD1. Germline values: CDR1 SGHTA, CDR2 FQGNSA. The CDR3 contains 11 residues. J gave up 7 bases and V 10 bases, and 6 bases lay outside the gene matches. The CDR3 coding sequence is TGTGCCATCAGGACAGGCAATGAAGCTTTCTTT. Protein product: CAIRTGNEAFF.

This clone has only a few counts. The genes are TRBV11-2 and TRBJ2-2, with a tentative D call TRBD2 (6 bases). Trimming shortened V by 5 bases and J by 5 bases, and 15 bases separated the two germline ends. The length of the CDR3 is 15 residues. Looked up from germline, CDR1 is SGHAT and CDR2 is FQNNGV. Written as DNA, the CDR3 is TGTGCCAGCAGCGCTCTTGGAGGGGTAACCGGGGAGCTGTTTTTT. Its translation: CASSALGGVTGELFF.

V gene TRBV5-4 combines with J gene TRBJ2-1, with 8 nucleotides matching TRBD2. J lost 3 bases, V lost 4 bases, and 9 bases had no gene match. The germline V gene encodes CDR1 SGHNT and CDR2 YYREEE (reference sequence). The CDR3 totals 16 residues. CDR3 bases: TGTGCCAGCAGCAAAGAAGGGGCGGGGGGCTACAATGAGCAGTTCTTC. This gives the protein CASSKEGAGGYNEQFF. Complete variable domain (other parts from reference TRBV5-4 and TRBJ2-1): ETGVTQSPTHLIKTRGQQVTLRCSSQSGHNTVSWYQQALGQGPQFIFQYYREEENGRGNFPPRFSGLQFPNYSSELNVNALELDDSALYLCASSKEGAGGYNEQFFGPGTRLTVL.

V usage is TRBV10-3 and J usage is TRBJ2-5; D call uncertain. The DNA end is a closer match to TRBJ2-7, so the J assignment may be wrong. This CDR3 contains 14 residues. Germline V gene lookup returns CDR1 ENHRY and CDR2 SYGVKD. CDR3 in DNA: TGTGCCATCAGTGAGTCGAACGGAGACTACGAGCAGTACTTC. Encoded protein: CAISESNGDYEQYF.

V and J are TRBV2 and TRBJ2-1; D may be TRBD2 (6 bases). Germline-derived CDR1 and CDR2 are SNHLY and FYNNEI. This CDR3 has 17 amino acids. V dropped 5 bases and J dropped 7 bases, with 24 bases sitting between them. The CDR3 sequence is CASSTPIPRRTNNEQFF. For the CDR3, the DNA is TGTGCCAGCAGTACGCCAATTCCAAGAAGGACTAATAATGAGCAGTTCTTC. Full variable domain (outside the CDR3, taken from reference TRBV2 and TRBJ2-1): EPEVTQTPSHQVTQMGQEVILRCVPISNHLYFYWYRQILGQKVEFLVSFYNNEISEKSEIFDDQFSVERPDGSNFTLKIRSTKLEDSAMYFCASSTPIPRRTNNEQFFGPGTRLTVL.

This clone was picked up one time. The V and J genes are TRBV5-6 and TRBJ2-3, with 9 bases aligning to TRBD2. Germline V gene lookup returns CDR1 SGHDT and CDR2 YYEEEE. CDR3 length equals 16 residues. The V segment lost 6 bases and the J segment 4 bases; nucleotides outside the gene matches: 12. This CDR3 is CASNLPSGVVADTQYF. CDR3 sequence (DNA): TGTGCCAGCAACTTACCTAGCGGGGTGGTCGCAGATACGCAGTATTTT.

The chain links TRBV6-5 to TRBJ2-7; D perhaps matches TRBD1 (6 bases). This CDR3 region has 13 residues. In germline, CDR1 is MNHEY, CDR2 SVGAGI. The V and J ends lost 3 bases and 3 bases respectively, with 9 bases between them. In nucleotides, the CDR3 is TGTGCCAGCAGTTATGACAGGCTCTACGAGCAGTACTTC. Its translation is CASSYDRLYEQYF.

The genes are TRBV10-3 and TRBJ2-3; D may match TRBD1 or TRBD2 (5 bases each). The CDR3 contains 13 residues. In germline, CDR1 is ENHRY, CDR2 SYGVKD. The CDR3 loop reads CAAAIGATDTQYF. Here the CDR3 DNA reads TGTGCGGCCGCTATCGGGGCTACAGATACGCAGTATTTT.

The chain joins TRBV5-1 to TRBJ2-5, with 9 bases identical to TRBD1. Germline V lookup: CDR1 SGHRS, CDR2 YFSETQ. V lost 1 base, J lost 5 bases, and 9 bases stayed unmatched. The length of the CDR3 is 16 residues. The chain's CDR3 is CASSLRSQGAVETQYF. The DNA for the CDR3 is TGCGCCAGCAGCTTGCGGTCACAGGGGGCTGTCGAGACCCAGTACTTC. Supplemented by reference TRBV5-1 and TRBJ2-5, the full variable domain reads KAGVTQTPRYLIKTRGQQVTLSCSPISGHRSVSWYQQTPGQGLQFLFEYFSETQRNKGNFPGRFSGRQFSNSRSEMNVSTLELGDSALYLCASSLRSQGAVETQYFGPGTRLLVL.

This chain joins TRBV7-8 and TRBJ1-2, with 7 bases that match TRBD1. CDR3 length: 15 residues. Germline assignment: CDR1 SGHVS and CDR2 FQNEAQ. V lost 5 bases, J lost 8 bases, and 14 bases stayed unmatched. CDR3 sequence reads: CASSTDRARAGGYTF. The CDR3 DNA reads TGTGCCAGCAGCACCGACAGGGCCCGCGCAGGGGGCTACACCTTC.